The 25 T cell receptor beta chains reported below all come from one sample, sequenced in a study of blood T cell repertoires in COVID-19. Here immunoSEQ multiplex PCR was the method, and the copy in TCRdb shows in-frame clones only, minus some. The table has 200,000 to 250,000 clones, roughly 90% seen once. The sequencing sample was made of peripheral blood. The source of these receptors is a woman in her thirties or forties who had recovered from COVID-19.

The chain uses TRBV18 and TRBJ1-1, with 7 bases fitting TRBD1. Per the germline V gene, CDR1 is KGHSH and CDR2 is LQKENI. V gave up 3 bases and J gave up 2 bases; unmatched junction bases: 6. CDR3 length equals 15 residues. DNA for the CDR3: TGTGCCAGCTCACCCTGGGACAGTAGTAACACTGAAGCTTTCTTT. Protein: CASSPWDSSNTEAFF.

The J gene is TRBJ2-1, the V gene TRBV6-5; D perhaps matches TRBD2 (6 bases). Looked up from germline, CDR1 is MNHEY and CDR2 is SVGAGI. V was trimmed by 8 bases and J by 3 bases, leaving 14 bases between them. The CDR3 is 14 residues long. The CDR3 DNA is TGTGCCAGCCTCGGGACTCAAATCTACAATGAGCAGTTCTTC. It codes for CASLGTQIYNEQFF.

CDR3 sequence reads: CASSLGSITGGLLEKLFF. As DNA, the CDR3 is TGTGCCAGCAGCTTAGGTTCGATCACAGGGGGCTTGTTAGAAAAACTGTTTTTT. The chain has TRBV7-6 and TRBJ1-4; 9 bases match TRBD1. After removal of 1 base from V and 8 bases from J, the junction contained 14 bases not matched to a gene. The CDR3 consists of 18 residues. The germline CDR1 and CDR2 sequences are SGHVS and FNYEAQ.

This sequence joins TRBV28 and TRBJ1-2; TRBD1 agrees at 7 bases. The CDR3 runs 14 residues. V was clipped by 5 bases and J by 4 bases; unmatched bases: 7. Germline V gene data show CDR1 as MDHEN and CDR2 as SYDVKM. The CDR3 is CASSPRGQLYGYTF. The CDR3 nucleotides are TGTGCCAGCAGTCCCCGGGGACAGCTCTATGGCTACACCTTC.

V and J are TRBV5-1 and TRBJ2-1, with a possible D match to TRBD1 (5 bases). Trimming shortened V by 4 bases and J by 10 bases, and 12 bases separated the two germline ends. Germline V gives CDR1 SGHRS, CDR2 YFSETQ. The CDR3 spans 12 residues. CDR3 in amino acids: CASSPQGDEQFF. The CDR3 coding sequence is TGCGCCAGCAGCCCTCAGGGTGACGAGCAGTTCTTC.

In DNA form, the CDR3 reads TGTGCCAGCACCCCAGGGACTAGCGGGGTGGACGAGCAGTACTTC. This translates into CASTPGTSGVDEQYF. This chain joins TRBV5-4 and TRBJ2-7, with 13 bases that match TRBD2. Germline V gene data show CDR1 as SGHNT and CDR2 as YYREEE (reference sequence). V lost 6 bases and J lost 5; bases outside the gene matches: 8. The CDR3 loop spans 15 amino acids.

This rearrangement joins TRBV6-2 or TRBV6-3 to TRBJ2-5; 7 bases align to TRBD1. Germline CDR1 MNHEY, CDR2 SVGEGT. After removal of 6 bases from V and 4 bases from J, the junction contained 8 bases not matched to a gene. The CDR3 runs to 14 residues. The CDR3 DNA follows: TGTGCCAGCAGCTTGACAGGGTTAGGAGAGACCCAGTACTTC. Its translation: CASSLTGLGETQYF.

CDR3 sequence reads: CAIRLNGGAYGYTF. DNA of the CDR3: TGTGCCATCAGGTTGAACGGGGGGGCCTATGGCTACACCTTC. The chain is built from TRBV10-3 and TRBJ1-2; D is possibly TRBD1 (6 bases). Germline V gene sequence: CDR1 ENHRY, CDR2 SYGVKD. The CDR3 spans 14 residues. V gave up 6 bases and J gave up 4 bases, with 15 bases separating them.

This chain uses TRBV20-1 with TRBJ2-5, with 7 bases identical to TRBD2. The CDR3 contains 16 residues. Germline V gene data show CDR1 as DFQATT and CDR2 as SNEGSKA (reference sequence). V trimming: 3 bases; J trimming: 5 bases; junction bases outside the gene matches: 15. The CDR3 sequence is CSASPSSAGPDETQYF. CDR3 nucleotide sequence: TGCAGTGCTAGTCCTTCTTCAGCGGGGCCTGATGAGACCCAGTACTTC.

This clone was counted between two and nine times. V is TRBV7-2 and J is TRBJ1-6, with 10 nucleotides matching TRBD1. Germline lookup yields CDR1 SGHTA and CDR2 FQGNSA. This CDR3 contains 16 residues. Trimming removed 2 bases from V and 7 bases from J; junction bases left unmatched: 5. The CDR3 coding sequence is TGTGCCAGCAGCTTACAGTGGACAGGGGGAAATTCACCCCTCCACTTT. As protein: CASSLQWTGGNSPLHF.

The V gene is TRBV12-3 or TRBV12-4, the J gene TRBJ2-3, with D perhaps TRBD2 (6 bases). This CDR3 is 13 amino acids long. V dropped 5 bases and J dropped 4 bases, with 10 bases sitting between them. The CDR3 nucleotides read TGTGCCAGCAGTCGACTAGGTTCAGATACGCAGTATTTT. This gives the protein CASSRLGSDTQYF.

This chain links TRBV2 with TRBJ2-1; D perhaps matches TRBD1 (6 bases). The CDR3 runs 16 residues. Trimming took off 1 base at V and 4 bases at J, with 14 bases between the two ends. The germline V gene encodes CDR1 SNHLY and CDR2 FYNNEI. In DNA, the CDR3 is TGTGCCAGCAGTGAAGTCCCCAGGGGATCTTACAATGAGCAGTTCTTC. Translated, it gives CASSEVPRGSYNEQFF.

The chain employs TRBV27 and TRBJ2-3; D is unclear. CDR1 and CDR2 from the germline V gene are MNHEY and SMNVEV (reference sequence). Trimming took off 5 bases at V and 4 bases at J, with 10 bases between the two ends. The CDR3 consists of 13 residues. DNA of the CDR3: TGTGCCAGCAGTGACAAAAGAGCAGATACGCAGTATTTT. It translates to CASSDKRADTQYF.

V and J are TRBV7-8 and TRBJ1-1; weak D call: TRBD1 (5 bases). This CDR3 comprises 17 residues. V shed 1 base and J shed 1 base, with 16 bases lying between them. Germline lookup yields CDR1 SGHVS and CDR2 FQNEAQ. In DNA form, the CDR3 reads TGTGCCAGCAGCTTAGTCGGTCCGGGGGGAAGGAACACTGAAGCTTTCTTT. Translating it yields CASSLVGPGGRNTEAFF.

The J gene is TRBJ1-2, the V gene TRBV9; D is undetermined. Germline V gene sequence: CDR1 SGDLS, CDR2 YYNGEE. V was trimmed by 4 bases and J by 9 bases, leaving 13 bases between them. There are 12 residues in the CDR3. This CDR3 reads CASSPTRGRYTF. The CDR3 DNA is TGTGCCAGCAGCCCTACCCGTGGGCGCTACACCTTC.

The chain combines TRBV7-6 with TRBJ2-2; 12 bases map to TRBD2. The V and J ends lost 5 bases and 4 bases, in that order; junction bases with no gene match: 11. The CDR3 runs 18 residues. The germline V gene encodes CDR1 SGHVS and CDR2 FNYEAQ. CDR3 region: CASSTAGLAGGITGELFF. CDR3 nucleotides: TGTGCCAGCAGCACCGCAGGCCTAGCGGGAGGGATCACCGGGGAGCTGTTTTTT.

The V call is TRBV7-8, the J call TRBJ2-7; the D gene is possibly TRBD1 (6 bases). The CDR3 has 14 amino acids. The V end lost 4 bases, the J end lost 7 bases, and 17 bases lay between the germline ends. Germline V gene data show CDR1 as SGHVS and CDR2 as FQNEAQ. In DNA, the CDR3 is TGTGCCAGCAGCTCCTCAGGGGCAGGGTCTGAGCAGTACTTC. Amino acid sequence: CASSSSGAGSEQYF.

The V gene is TRBV19, the J gene TRBJ2-1, with TRBD1 identical over 7 bases. This CDR3 spans 15 amino acids. V shed 5 bases and J 2 bases; nucleotides not matched to a gene: 6. The germline V gene has CDR1 LNHDA and CDR2 SQIVND (reference sequence). CDR3 protein: CASSLNRGPYNEQFF. CDR3 coding DNA: TGTGCCAGTAGTCTCAACAGGGGACCCTACAATGAGCAGTTCTTC.

The chain carries TRBV5-4 and TRBJ1-5, with no clear D. The CDR3 runs 15 residues. CDR1 and CDR2 (germline): SGHNT, YYREEE (reference sequence). V dropped 3 bases and J dropped 6 bases, with 16 bases sitting between them. Here the CDR3 DNA reads TGTGCCAGCAGCTCGACTGAGGAAAGAGGTCAGCCCCAGCATTTT. It codes for CASSSTEERGQPQHF.

The chain recombines TRBV4-1 with TRBJ1-2, with a weak D call TRBD1 (6 bases). Germline values: CDR1 MGHRA, CDR2 YSYEKL. V lost 0 bases to trimming and J lost 4 bases, with 12 bases between them. This CDR3 is 15 amino acids long. CDR3 loop: CASSQEGGLFYGYTF. CDR3 nucleotide sequence: TGCGCCAGCAGCCAAGAAGGGGGACTATTCTATGGCTACACCTTC.

This chain joins TRBV5-1 and TRBJ2-2; possible D gene TRBD2, 6 bases. Germline values: CDR1 SGHRS, CDR2 YFSETQ. V gave up 4 bases and J gave up 6 bases, with 13 bases separating them. The CDR3 is made up of 14 amino acids. CDR3: CASSRDSGPGELFF. The DNA of the CDR3 is TGCGCCAGCAGCCGGGACTCCGGACCCGGGGAGCTGTTTTTT.

Notes on this clone: Other DNA sequences in this sample translate to the same CDR3. This chain uses TRBV9 with TRBJ2-1; TRBD2 aligns across 12 bases. The CDR3 spans 15 residues. The germline gives CDR1 SGDLS, CDR2 YYNGEE. The trim removed 0 bases at V and 7 bases at J, leaving 2 bases unmatched. The CDR3 loop reads CASSVGTSGNNEQFF. CDR3 nucleotides: TGTGCCAGCAGCGTAGGGACTAGCGGGAATAATGAGCAGTTCTTC.

The chain couples TRBV18 to TRBJ2-6, with 7 bases that match TRBD1. In germline, CDR1 is KGHSH, CDR2 LQKENI. The length of the CDR3 is 18 residues. V dropped 1 base and J dropped 0; count of bases not matched to a gene: 6. The CDR3 spells CASSPRPGQNSGANVLTF. The CDR3 bases are TGTGCCAGCTCACCACGTCCGGGACAGAACTCTGGGGCCAACGTCCTGACTTTC.

This chain uses TRBV6-2 or TRBV6-3 with TRBJ2-1; maybe TRBD1 (5 bases). V was shortened by 5 bases and J by 10 bases, with 18 bases between the two germline ends. This CDR3 is 14 amino acids long. CDR1 MNHEY and CDR2 SVGEGT come from the germline V gene. The CDR3 here is CASSQFRTQVEQFF. The DNA for the CDR3 is TGTGCCAGCAGTCAATTTCGGACACAGGTGGAGCAGTTCTTC.

V and J are TRBV24-1 and TRBJ2-5, with a possible D match to TRBD1 (7 bases). V was cut by 3 bases and J by 4 bases, with 20 bases left in between. CDR1 is KGHDR and CDR2 is SFDVKD in the germline V gene. This CDR3 has 17 amino acids. The CDR3 region is CATSDAHKAGGGETQYF. In DNA, the CDR3 is TGTGCCACCAGTGATGCGCACAAAGCAGGGGGAGGAGAGACCCAGTACTTC.